This TCR beta chain derives from a study of response to subunit inactivated influenza vaccine. Overall study findings and caveats: Researchers suggested that each seasonal influenza vaccination recruits few new T cells.

Regarding this clonotype: Its antigen is unidentified.

Germline V gives CDR1 SGHRS, CDR2 YFSETQ. The CDR3 is made up of 15 amino acids. V lost 3 bases, J lost 5 bases, and 9 bases stayed unmatched. TCRdb itself ran the RT-PCR reads through MiXCR, one entry per CDR3 protein. This table holds around 570,000 distinct CDR3 sequences, 7.6% found once. The specimen comprised PBMCs from blood, sampled roughly 24 months after vaccination. This sequence joins TRBV5-1 and TRBJ2-5, with 8 bases fitting TRBD1. This clonotype was obtained from a man aged 45-69 years who received an inactivated influenza vaccine. Here the CDR3 DNA reads TGCGCCAGCAGCTCCCAGGGACAGGCGGGGGAGACCCAGTACTTC. Translating gives CASSSQGQAGETQYF.